The 4 T cell receptor beta chains below all came from one sample that was sequenced in a study of tumor-infiltrating lymphocytes in primary liver carcinoma. From around 500 ng of total RNA, TCR beta-specific cDNA was reverse-transcribed using a constant-region primer. Each TCR beta library was derived from three nested multiplex PCR rounds that employed slightly modified ARM-PCR. The first two PCR rounds, around 10 cycles each, used TRBV1-TRBV30 forward primers and a C-beta reverse primer. TCRdb ran MiXCR on the multiplex PCR reads and lists one entry per CDR3 protein. The sample consists of 84,000 or so distinct CDR3 sequences, 55% to 85% of them appearing once. Co-extraction yielded RNA and DNA from 20-30 mg of unsorted bulk tissue. Sequenced: liver tumor tissue from sampling region 1. Indicated subset: tumor region T1, superior pole. Receptors were obtained from a man between 35 and 55 years old with primary liver carcinoma and hepatitis B virus infection.

This clonotype came up many times. The rearrangement links TRBV28 to TRBJ2-3; TRBD1 matches 7 bases. After removal of 8 bases from V and 2 bases from J, the junction contained 10 bases not matched to a gene. The CDR3 is 15 residues long. Looked up from germline, CDR1 is MDHEN and CDR2 is SYDVKM. CDR3 nucleotides: TGTGCCAGCCCCCCCCCCGGACAGGACACAGATACGCAGTATTTT. As protein: CASPPPGQDTDTQYF.

As concerns this clonotype: A much larger clone differs from this one at a single base, so this may be a read error. The chain couples TRBV6-5 to TRBJ2-3; 14 positions agree with TRBD2. CDR1 is MNHEY and CDR2 is SVGAGI in the germline V gene. The CDR3 length is 15 residues. This chain's CDR3 is CASSLGTSGRDMQYF. The CDR3 coding sequence is TGTGCCAGCAGTTTAGGGACTAGCGGGAGAGATATGCAGTATTTT.

As concerns this clonotype: At one boundary the junction diverges from the germline segment, which might be a read error. This chain joins TRBV5-5 and TRBJ2-5, with D perhaps assigned TRBD1 or TRBD2 (5 bases each). The CDR3 contains 17 residues. CDR1 SGHKS and CDR2 YYEKEE come from the germline V gene (reference sequence). Written as DNA, the CDR3 is TGTGTCAGCAGCTTGGGGCTAGCAAGAGGGTACCGAGAGATCCAGTACTTC. It yields the protein CVSSLGLARGYREIQYF.

Regarding this clonotype: Being one base from a much bigger clone, this may be a read error. The rearrangement uses TRBV6-4 and TRBJ2-2; D unresolved. Germline V CDR1 and CDR2: MRHNA, SNTAGT. This CDR3 is built from 13 residues. With 1 base removed from V and 3 bases from J, the gap between germline ends came to 3 bases. CDR3 sequence (DNA): TGTGCCAGCAGTGACTTGGACACCGGGGAGCTGTTTTTT. Translating gives CASSDLDTGELFF.